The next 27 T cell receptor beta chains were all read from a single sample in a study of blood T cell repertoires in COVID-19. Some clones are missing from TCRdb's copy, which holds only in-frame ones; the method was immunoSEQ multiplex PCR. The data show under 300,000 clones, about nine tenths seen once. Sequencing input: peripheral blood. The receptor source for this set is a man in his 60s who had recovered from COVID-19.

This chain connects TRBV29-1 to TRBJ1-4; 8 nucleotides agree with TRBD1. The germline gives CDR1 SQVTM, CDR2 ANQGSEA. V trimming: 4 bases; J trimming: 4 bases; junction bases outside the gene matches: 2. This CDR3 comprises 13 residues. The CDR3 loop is CSVVGQDNEKLFF. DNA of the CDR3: TGCAGCGTTGTGGGACAGGATAATGAAAAACTGTTTTTT. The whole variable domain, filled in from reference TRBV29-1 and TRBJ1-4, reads SAVISQKPSRDICQRGTSLTIQCQVDSQVTMMFWYRQQPGQSLTLIATANQGSEATYESGFVIDKFPISRPNLTFSTLTVSNMSPEDSSIYLCSVVGQDNEKLFFGSGTQLSVL.

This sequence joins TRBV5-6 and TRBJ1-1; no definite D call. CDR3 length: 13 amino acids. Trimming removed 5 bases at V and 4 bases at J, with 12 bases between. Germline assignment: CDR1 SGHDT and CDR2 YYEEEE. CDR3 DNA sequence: TGTGCCAGCAGATCAGGTGCGGGCACTGAAGCTTTCTTT. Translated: CASRSGAGTEAFF.

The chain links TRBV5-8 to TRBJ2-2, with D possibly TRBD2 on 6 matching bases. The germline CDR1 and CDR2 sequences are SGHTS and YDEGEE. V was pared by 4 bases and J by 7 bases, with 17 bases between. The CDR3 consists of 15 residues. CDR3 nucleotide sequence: TGTGCCAGCAGCCCGGGAGACCGAAGGGACGGGGAGCTGTTTTTT. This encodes CASSPGDRRDGELFF.

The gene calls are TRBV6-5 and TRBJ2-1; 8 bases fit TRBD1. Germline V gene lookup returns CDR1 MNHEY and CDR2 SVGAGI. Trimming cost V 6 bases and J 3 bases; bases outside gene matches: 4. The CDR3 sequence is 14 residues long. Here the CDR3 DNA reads TGTGCCAGCAGCAGACAGGGGTACTACAATGAGCAGTTCTTC. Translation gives CASSRQGYYNEQFF.

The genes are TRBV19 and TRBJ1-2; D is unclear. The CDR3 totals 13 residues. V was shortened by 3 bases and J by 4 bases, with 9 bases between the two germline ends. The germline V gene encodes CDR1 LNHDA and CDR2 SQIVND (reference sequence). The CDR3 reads CASSIRHTYGYTF. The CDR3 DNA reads TGTGCCAGTAGTATCCGTCACACCTATGGCTACACCTTC. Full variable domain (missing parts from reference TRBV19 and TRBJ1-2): DGGITQSPKYLFRKEGQNVTLSCEQNLNHDAMYWYRQDPGQGLRLIYYSQIVNDFQKGDIAEGYSVSREKKESFPLTVTSAQKNPTAFYLCASSIRHTYGYTFGSGTRLTVV.

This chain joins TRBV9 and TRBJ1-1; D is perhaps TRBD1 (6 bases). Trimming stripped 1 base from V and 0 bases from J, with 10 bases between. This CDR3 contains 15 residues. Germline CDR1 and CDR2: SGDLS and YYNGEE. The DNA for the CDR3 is TGTGCCAGCAGCGTAACGGACAGCGTGAACACTGAAGCTTTCTTT. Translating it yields CASSVTDSVNTEAFF.

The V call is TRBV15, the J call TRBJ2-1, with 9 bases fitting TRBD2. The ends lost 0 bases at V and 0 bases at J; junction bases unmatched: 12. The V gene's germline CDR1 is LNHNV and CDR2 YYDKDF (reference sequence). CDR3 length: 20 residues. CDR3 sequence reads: CATSRDRGRGGAYSYNEQFF. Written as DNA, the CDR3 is TGTGCCACCAGCAGAGATCGAGGGCGGGGGGGCGCCTACTCCTACAATGAGCAGTTCTTC.

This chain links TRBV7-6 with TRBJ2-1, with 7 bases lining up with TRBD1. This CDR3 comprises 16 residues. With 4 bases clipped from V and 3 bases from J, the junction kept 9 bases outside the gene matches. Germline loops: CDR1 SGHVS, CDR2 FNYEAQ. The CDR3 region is CASSSPLRQGYNEQFF. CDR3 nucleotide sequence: TGTGCCAGCAGCTCACCGCTCAGACAGGGCTACAATGAGCAGTTCTTC.

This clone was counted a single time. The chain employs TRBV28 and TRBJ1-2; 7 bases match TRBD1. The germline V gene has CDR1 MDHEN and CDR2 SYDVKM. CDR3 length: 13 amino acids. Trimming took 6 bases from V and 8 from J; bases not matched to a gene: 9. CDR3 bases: TGTGCCAGCAGCCCTAGACAGGGTCAGGGCTACACCTTC. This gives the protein CASSPRQGQGYTF.

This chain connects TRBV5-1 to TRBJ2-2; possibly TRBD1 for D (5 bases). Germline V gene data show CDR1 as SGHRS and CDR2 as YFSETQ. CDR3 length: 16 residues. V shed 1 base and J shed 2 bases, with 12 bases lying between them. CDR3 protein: CASSLSGRANTGELFF. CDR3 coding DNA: TGCGCCAGCAGCTTGTCGGGCAGGGCTAACACCGGGGAGCTGTTTTTT.

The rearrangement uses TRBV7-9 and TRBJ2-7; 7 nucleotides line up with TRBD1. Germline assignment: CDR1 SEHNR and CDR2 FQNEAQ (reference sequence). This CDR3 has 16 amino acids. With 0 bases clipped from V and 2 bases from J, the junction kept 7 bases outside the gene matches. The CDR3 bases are TGTGCCAGCAGCTTAGCTGTTGGGACAGCAACCTACGAGCAGTACTTC. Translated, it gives CASSLAVGTATYEQYF.

CDR3 bases: TGTGCCATCAGAGGGGACATCGACAATGAGCAGTTCTTC. Encoded protein: CAIRGDIDNEQFF. The rearrangement joins TRBV10-3 to TRBJ2-1; tentatively, D is TRBD1 (6 bases). Deletions cut 6 bases from V and 5 bases from J, with 11 bases between. The germline V gene has CDR1 ENHRY and CDR2 SYGVKD. CDR3 size: 13 residues.

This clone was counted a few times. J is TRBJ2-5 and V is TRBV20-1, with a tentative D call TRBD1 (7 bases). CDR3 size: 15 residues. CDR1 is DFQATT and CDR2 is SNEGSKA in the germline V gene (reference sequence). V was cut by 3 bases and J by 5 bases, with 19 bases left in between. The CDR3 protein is CSASTPTGRRETQYF. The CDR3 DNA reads TGCAGTGCTAGTACGCCGACAGGGAGGAGGGAGACCCAGTACTTC.

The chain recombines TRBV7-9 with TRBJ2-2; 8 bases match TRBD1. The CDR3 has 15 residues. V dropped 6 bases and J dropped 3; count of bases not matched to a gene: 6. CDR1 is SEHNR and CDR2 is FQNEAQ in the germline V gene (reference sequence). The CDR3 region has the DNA TGTGCCAGCAGGCTCACAGGGGGTGACACCGGGGAGCTGTTTTTT. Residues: CASRLTGGDTGELFF. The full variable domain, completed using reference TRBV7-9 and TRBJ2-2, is DTGVSQNPRHKITKRGQNVTFRCDPISEHNRLYWYRQTLGQGPEFLTYFQNEAQLEKSRLLSDRFSAERPKGSFSTLEIQRTEQGDSAMYLCASRLTGGDTGELFFGEGSRLTVL.

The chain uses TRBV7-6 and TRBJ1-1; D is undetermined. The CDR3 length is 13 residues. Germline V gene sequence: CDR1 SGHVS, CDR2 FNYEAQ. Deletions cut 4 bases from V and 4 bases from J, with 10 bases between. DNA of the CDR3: TGTGCCAGCAGCTCCGGGGAGGGCACTGAAGCTTTCTTT. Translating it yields CASSSGEGTEAFF.

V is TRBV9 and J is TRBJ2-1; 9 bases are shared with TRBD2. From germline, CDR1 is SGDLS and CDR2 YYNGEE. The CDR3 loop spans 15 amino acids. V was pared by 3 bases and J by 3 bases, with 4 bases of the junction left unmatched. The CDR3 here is CASSERGANYNEQFF. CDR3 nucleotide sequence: TGTGCCAGCAGCGAGCGGGGGGCGAACTACAATGAGCAGTTCTTC.

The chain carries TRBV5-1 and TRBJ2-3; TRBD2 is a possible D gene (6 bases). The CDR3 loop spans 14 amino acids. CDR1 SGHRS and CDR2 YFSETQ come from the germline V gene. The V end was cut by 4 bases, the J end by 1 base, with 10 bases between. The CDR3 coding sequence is TGCGCCAGCAGCCCGGGGGACGGCACAGATACGCAGTATTTT. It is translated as CASSPGDGTDTQYF.

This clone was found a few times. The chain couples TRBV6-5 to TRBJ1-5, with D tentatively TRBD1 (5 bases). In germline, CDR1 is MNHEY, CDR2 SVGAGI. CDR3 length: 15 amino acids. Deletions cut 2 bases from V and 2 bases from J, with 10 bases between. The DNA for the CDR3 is TGTGCCAGCAGTTACAGAAGGGGTGGCAATCAGCCCCAGCATTTT. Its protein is CASSYRRGGNQPQHF.

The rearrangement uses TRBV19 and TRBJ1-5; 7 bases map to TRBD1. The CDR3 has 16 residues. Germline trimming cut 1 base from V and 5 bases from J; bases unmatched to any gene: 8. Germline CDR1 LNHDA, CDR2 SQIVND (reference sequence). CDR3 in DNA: TGTGCCAGTAGTATAGGATGGAGACAGGGTCATCAGCCCCAGCATTTT. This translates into CASSIGWRQGHQPQHF.

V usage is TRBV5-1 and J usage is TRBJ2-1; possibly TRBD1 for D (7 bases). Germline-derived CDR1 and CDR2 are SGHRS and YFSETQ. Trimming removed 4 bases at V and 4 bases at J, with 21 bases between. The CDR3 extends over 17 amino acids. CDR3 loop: CASSLGGGARVYNEQFF. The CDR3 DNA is TGCGCCAGCAGCCTAGGAGGGGGCGCGAGGGTTTACAATGAGCAGTTCTTC.

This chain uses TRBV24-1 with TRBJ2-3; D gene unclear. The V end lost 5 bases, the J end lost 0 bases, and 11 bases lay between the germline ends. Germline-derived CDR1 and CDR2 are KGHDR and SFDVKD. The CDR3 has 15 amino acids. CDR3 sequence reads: CATSAHTLSTDTQYF. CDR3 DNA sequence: TGTGCCACCAGTGCCCACACCCTTAGCACAGATACGCAGTATTTT.

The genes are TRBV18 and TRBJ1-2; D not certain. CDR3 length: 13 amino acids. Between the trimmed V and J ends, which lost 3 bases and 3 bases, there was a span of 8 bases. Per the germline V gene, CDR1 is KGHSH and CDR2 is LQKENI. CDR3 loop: CASSPQSDYGYTF. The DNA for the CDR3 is TGTGCCAGCTCACCCCAGAGCGACTATGGCTACACCTTC.

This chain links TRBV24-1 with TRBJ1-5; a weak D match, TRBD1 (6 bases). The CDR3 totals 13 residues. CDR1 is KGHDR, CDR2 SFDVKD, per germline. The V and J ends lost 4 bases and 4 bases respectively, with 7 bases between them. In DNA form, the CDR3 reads TGTGCCACCAGTGACAGGGGTAATCAGCCCCAGCATTTT. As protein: CATSDRGNQPQHF.

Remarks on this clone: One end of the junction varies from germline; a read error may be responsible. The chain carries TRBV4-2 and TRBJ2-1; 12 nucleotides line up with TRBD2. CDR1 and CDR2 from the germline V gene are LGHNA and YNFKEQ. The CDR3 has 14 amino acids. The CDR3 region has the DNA TGTGCCAGCAGCCAAGACGGGACTAGCGGGCCCGGGATCTTC. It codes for CASSQDGTSGPGIF.

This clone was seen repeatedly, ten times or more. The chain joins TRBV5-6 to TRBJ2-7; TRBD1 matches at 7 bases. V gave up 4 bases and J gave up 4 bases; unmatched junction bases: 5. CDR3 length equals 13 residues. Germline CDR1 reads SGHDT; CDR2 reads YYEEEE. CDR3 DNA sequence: TGTGCCAGCAGCCCGACAGGGTTATACGAGCAGTACTTC. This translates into CASSPTGLYEQYF.

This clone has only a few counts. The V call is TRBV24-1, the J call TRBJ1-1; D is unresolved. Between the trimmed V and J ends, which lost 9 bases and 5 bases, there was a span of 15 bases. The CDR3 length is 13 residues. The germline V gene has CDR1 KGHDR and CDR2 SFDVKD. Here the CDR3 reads CATLIGETTEAFF. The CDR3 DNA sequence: TGTGCCACCTTGATCGGGGAGACGACTGAAGCTTTCTTT.

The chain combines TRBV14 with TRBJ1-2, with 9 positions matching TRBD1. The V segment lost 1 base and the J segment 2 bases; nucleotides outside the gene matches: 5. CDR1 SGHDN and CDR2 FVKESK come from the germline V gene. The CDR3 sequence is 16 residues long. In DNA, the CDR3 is TGTGCCAGCAGCCAAGTGGCAGGGACAGGGAACTATGGCTACACCTTC. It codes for CASSQVAGTGNYGYTF.